The 10 T cell receptor beta chains reported below all come from one sample, sequenced in a study of blood T cell repertoires in COVID-19. Libraries were prepared by immunoSEQ multiplex PCR; TCRdb keeps only in-frame clonotypes and omits some of them. The profile shows approximately 82,000 clones, around 89% of them singletons. Material for sequencing was PBMCs or T cells enriched from blood (not recorded which). The receptors here all came from a woman in her forties or fifties with acute COVID-19.

V usage is TRBV5-8 and J usage is TRBJ2-3, with TRBD2 matching over 10 bases. The CDR3 runs to 18 residues. Losses at the gene ends were 4 bases for V and 4 bases for J; bases not matched to a gene: 15. In germline, CDR1 is SGHTS, CDR2 YDEGEE. Here the CDR3 DNA reads TGTGCCAGCAGCACGCCAACCGGGACTAGCGTTGATCCAGATACGCAGTATTTT. Residues: CASSTPTGTSVDPDTQYF.

The V gene is TRBV10-3, the J gene TRBJ1-6, with 8 bases identical to TRBD1. V lost 3 bases and J lost 10; bases outside the gene matches: 5. The germline gives CDR1 ENHRY, CDR2 SYGVKD. There are 14 residues in the CDR3. CDR3 coding DNA: TGTGCCATCAGTGAAGGACAGGGTAACTCACCCCTCCACTTT. This codes for CAISEGQGNSPLHF.

The V gene is TRBV18, the J gene TRBJ2-1, with 12 bases identical to TRBD2. Trimming at V came to 6 bases and at J to 7 bases, leaving 4 bases not matched to a gene. This CDR3 is built from 14 residues. Germline values: CDR1 KGHSH, CDR2 LQKENI. CDR3 bases: TGTGCCAGCTCCCGGACTAGCGGGGAGAATGAGCAGTTCTTC. Its protein is CASSRTSGENEQFF.

The V and J genes are TRBV27 and TRBJ1-1; tentatively, D is TRBD1 (6 bases). V was shortened by 6 bases and J by 3 bases, with 14 bases between the two germline ends. CDR1 and CDR2 (germline): MNHEY, SMNVEV (reference sequence). This CDR3 has 14 residues. In DNA form, the CDR3 reads TGTGCCAGCAGAGGGGGTGGGAGGGACACTGAAGCTTTCTTT. Translated: CASRGGGRDTEAFF.

The V call is TRBV2, the J call TRBJ1-3; no reliable D call. CDR3 length: 15 residues. Germline assignment: CDR1 SNHLY and CDR2 FYNNEI. Trimming removed 2 bases from V and 1 base from J, with 9 bases in between. In DNA form, the CDR3 reads TGTGCCAGCAGTGAACAGGCCGTTTCTGGAAACACCATATATTTT. Translated: CASSEQAVSGNTIYF.

This chain connects TRBV5-1 to TRBJ2-3; D remains unclear. Trimming shortened V by 1 base and J by 0 bases, and 9 bases separated the two germline ends. Germline V CDR1 and CDR2: SGHRS, YFSETQ. The CDR3 length is 15 residues. The CDR3 is CASSLTRGSTDTQYF. DNA for the CDR3: TGCGCCAGCAGCTTGACTCGCGGTAGCACAGATACGCAGTATTTT.

The rearrangement links TRBV27 to TRBJ2-7; a weak D match, TRBD2 (5 bases). V lost 6 bases and J 0 bases, leaving 15 bases between the germline ends. The CDR3 is made up of 15 amino acids. Germline assignment: CDR1 MNHEY and CDR2 SMNVEV (reference sequence). The CDR3, as DNA: TGTGCCAGCAGCGCCGACTACCTCGCCTCCTACGAGCAGTACTTC. Its translation is CASSADYLASYEQYF.

This chain joins TRBV27 and TRBJ2-1, with D possibly being TRBD2 (6 bases). This CDR3 has 14 amino acids. Looked up from germline, CDR1 is MNHEY and CDR2 is SMNVEV (reference sequence). V lost 2 bases and J 5 bases, leaving 10 bases between the germline ends. CDR3 in amino acids: CASSLAGRDNEQFF. The CDR3 DNA reads TGTGCCAGCAGTTTAGCGGGACGCGACAATGAGCAGTTCTTC.

A single count supports this clone. The chain carries TRBV5-1 and TRBJ2-5; 7 bases agree with TRBD1. Germline-derived CDR1 and CDR2 are SGHRS and YFSETQ. The CDR3 totals 16 residues. Trimming removed 0 bases from V and 5 bases from J; junction bases left unmatched: 10. DNA for the CDR3: TGCGCCAGCAGCTTGGCAGACAGGGCCCAGGGTGAGACCCAGTACTTC. It is translated as CASSLADRAQGETQYF.

This clone was seen a handful of times. V is TRBV7-8 and J is TRBJ1-2, with D possibly matching TRBD1 (6 bases). V lost 5 bases and J lost 4, with 23 bases in between. The CDR3 runs to 17 residues. Per germline, CDR1 SGHVS and CDR2 FQNEAQ. For the CDR3, the DNA is TGTGCCAGCAGCCCCTATAGGGGGGGGCCAGATCTCTATGGCTACACCTTC. It encodes CASSPYRGGPDLYGYTF.